A single TCR beta chain is shown here with its context. Assay used: immunoSEQ multiplex PCR; TCRdb lists only in-frame clones, some missing. Of about 110,000 clones detected, 85% to 90% appear once; the ten largest clones hold less than 40%. The CDR3 is made up of 16 amino acids. CDR1 and CDR2 from the germline V gene are SGHNT and YYREEE (reference sequence). The V and J ends lost 4 bases and 8 bases, in that order; junction bases with no gene match: 12. The data stem from a study of blood T cell repertoires in COVID-19. Specimen: peripheral blood. This TCR was sampled from an elderly woman with acute or convalescent COVID-19. The rearrangement links TRBV5-4 to TRBJ1-6; 7 bases match TRBD1. CDR3 amino acids: CASSLSSGQVHSPLHF. CDR3 DNA sequence: TGTGCCAGCAGCCTGAGCTCCGGACAGGTCCATTCACCCCTCCACTTT.